This entry lists 27 T cell receptor beta chains sequenced from one sample in a study of cytomegalovirus exposure and HLA in healthy donors. The PCR used 60 Vbeta and 13 Jbeta primers. Some clones are missing from TCRdb's copy, which holds only in-frame ones; the method was immunoSEQ multiplex PCR. The data show some 85,000 clones, 78% seen once. The sequencing input was PBMCs. These receptors were obtained from a woman in her forties in good health and CMV-seropositive.

CDR3 in amino acids: CASLHSRNYGYTF. In nucleotides, the CDR3 is TGTGCCAGTTTACACTCGCGGAACTATGGCTACACCTTC. The chain joins TRBV19 to TRBJ1-2; D uncertain. CDR3 size: 13 residues. V was clipped by 8 bases and J by 2 bases, with 12 bases between them. Germline V gene data show CDR1 as LNHDA and CDR2 as SQIVND (reference sequence).

V gene TRBV6-6 combines with J gene TRBJ2-7; a possible D gene is TRBD2 (7 bases). The CDR3 covers 14 residues. Per germline, CDR1 MNHNY and CDR2 SVGAGI (reference sequence). V lost 4 bases and J lost 3, with 13 bases in between. CDR3: CASSSEGGGYEQYF. CDR3 nucleotides: TGTGCCAGCAGTTCCGAGGGGGGGGGCTACGAGCAGTACTTC.

The chain recombines TRBV6-1 with TRBJ1-2; weak D call: TRBD1 (5 bases). The V gene lost 10 bases and the J gene lost 8 bases, with 17 bases spanning the gap. Germline loops: CDR1 MNHNS, CDR2 SASEGT. The CDR3 spans 12 residues. CDR3 loop: CAIQVVLGGYTF. CDR3 nucleotide sequence: TGTGCCATACAGGTCGTCCTGGGGGGCTACACCTTC.

J is TRBJ2-7 and V is TRBV11-1; D is possibly TRBD2 (6 bases). V gave up 5 bases and J gave up 7 bases, with 21 bases separating them. From germline, CDR1 is SGHAT and CDR2 FQDESV (reference sequence). The CDR3 contains 15 residues. CDR3 DNA sequence: TGTGCCAGCAGCCCCCGGGCCGTAGGGACTGGGGAGCAGTACTTC. Its translation is CASSPRAVGTGEQYF.

This clone was recorded a few times. The chain joins TRBV11-1 to TRBJ2-3; D is possibly TRBD2 (5 bases). Looked up from germline, CDR1 is SGHAT and CDR2 is FQDESV (reference sequence). The CDR3 spans 13 residues. V was trimmed by 6 bases and J by 2 bases, leaving 9 bases between them. The CDR3 protein is CASRRRVTDTQYF. CDR3 nucleotide sequence: TGTGCCAGCAGGAGGCGGGTCACAGATACGCAGTATTTT.

The CDR3 here is CASSLRGVERSYNEQFF. The DNA for the CDR3 is TGTGCCAGCAGTTTACGGGGGGTTGAAAGGTCCTACAATGAGCAGTTCTTC. This sequence joins TRBV27 and TRBJ2-1; 7 bases align to TRBD2. This CDR3 is 17 amino acids long. The junction had 8 bases not matched to a gene; V was cut back by 2 bases and J by 1 base. Germline CDR1 reads MNHEY; CDR2 reads SMNVEV (reference sequence).

The chain carries TRBV2 and TRBJ2-5; maybe TRBD1 (6 bases). Per the germline V gene, CDR1 is SNHLY and CDR2 is FYNNEI. This CDR3 contains 14 residues. Trimming stripped 7 bases from V and 0 bases from J, with 12 bases between. CDR3 bases: TGTGCCAGCAACAGGGAGAAGTACCAAGAGACCCAGTACTTC. Protein: CASNREKYQETQYF. Filled out from reference TRBV2 and TRBJ2-5, the complete variable domain reads EPEVTQTPSHQVTQMGQEVILRCVPISNHLYFYWYRQILGQKVEFLVSFYNNEISEKSEIFDDQFSVERPDGSNFTLKIRSTKLEDSAMYFCASNREKYQETQYFGPGTRLLVL.

This clone was counted a single time. The chain employs TRBV2 and TRBJ1-2, with 7 bases lining up with TRBD1. The J segment lost 8 bases and the V segment lost 6 bases, leaving 9 bases of the junction unmatched. Germline loops: CDR1 SNHLY, CDR2 FYNNEI. This CDR3 spans 13 amino acids. This chain's CDR3 is CASSSGGSRGYTF. The CDR3 DNA reads TGTGCCAGCAGCTCAGGGGGATCGAGGGGCTACACCTTC. The full variable domain, completed using reference TRBV2 and TRBJ1-2, is EPEVTQTPSHQVTQMGQEVILRCVPISNHLYFYWYRQILGQKVEFLVSFYNNEISEKSEIFDDQFSVERPDGSNFTLKIRSTKLEDSAMYFCASSSGGSRGYTFGSGTRLTVV.

The chain carries TRBV2 and TRBJ1-3; D call uncertain. V shed 3 bases and J shed 0 bases, with 9 bases lying between them. Germline V gene sequence: CDR1 SNHLY, CDR2 FYNNEI. The CDR3 runs 15 residues. Here the CDR3 reads CASSERFSSGNTIYF. The CDR3 bases are TGTGCCAGCAGTGAGCGGTTCTCCTCTGGAAACACCATATATTTT. Drawing the rest from reference TRBV2 and TRBJ1-3, the complete variable domain is EPEVTQTPSHQVTQMGQEVILRCVPISNHLYFYWYRQILGQKVEFLVSFYNNEISEKSEIFDDQFSVERPDGSNFTLKIRSTKLEDSAMYFCASSERFSSGNTIYFGEGSWLTVV.

This clone was counted ten times or more. The chain couples TRBV29-1 to TRBJ1-1; no clear D gene. The CDR3 loop spans 12 amino acids. The germline V gene has CDR1 SQVTM and CDR2 ANQGSEA. Trimming removed 8 bases from V and 1 base from J, with 11 bases in between. CDR3 sequence reads: CSFRAGNTEAFF. CDR3 nucleotide sequence: TGCAGCTTCCGAGCCGGGAACACTGAAGCTTTCTTT.

J is TRBJ2-7 and V is TRBV29-1; maybe TRBD1 (5 bases). CDR1 is SQVTM and CDR2 is ANQGSEA in the germline V gene. Trimming took off 8 bases at V and 6 bases at J, with 14 bases between the two ends. The CDR3 is 11 amino acids. Written as DNA, the CDR3 is TGCAGCACCGCACAGGAAGGCGAGCAGTACTTC. Encoded protein: CSTAQEGEQYF.

V and J are TRBV7-2 and TRBJ2-1, with 7 bases matching TRBD2. J lost 4 bases, V lost 1 base, and 1 base had no gene match. The length of the CDR3 is 14 residues. From germline, CDR1 is SGHTA and CDR2 FQGNSA. The CDR3 loop reads CASSLGGGYNEQFF. As DNA, the CDR3 is TGTGCCAGCAGCTTAGGGGGGGGGTACAATGAGCAGTTCTTC.

The table lists this clone with a few counts. The chain uses TRBV4-3 and TRBJ2-3, with D uncertain. V gave up 1 base and J gave up 4 bases, with 9 bases separating them. The germline CDR1 and CDR2 sequences are LGHNA and YSLEER. This CDR3 is built from 14 residues. CDR3 loop: CASSQGPASDTQYF. The CDR3 DNA follows: TGCGCCAGCAGCCAAGGTCCAGCGTCAGATACGCAGTATTTT.

The chain carries TRBV5-1 and TRBJ2-7; 7 nucleotides match TRBD1. Unmatched junction bases numbered 7, after V lost 1 base and J lost 3 bases. The CDR3 length is 15 residues. CDR1 and CDR2 from the germline V gene are SGHRS and YFSETQ. The CDR3 coding sequence is TGCGCCAGCAGCTTGCAGCCGGGACAGATCTACGAGCAGTACTTC. This translates into CASSLQPGQIYEQYF.

V usage is TRBV2 and J usage is TRBJ1-2, with D uncertain. V lost 6 bases and J lost 2, with 13 bases in between. There are 14 residues in the CDR3. Germline CDR1 SNHLY, CDR2 FYNNEI. The CDR3 nucleotides are TGTGCCAGCAGGAGGGAGGTCGGCAACTATGGCTACACCTTC. The encoded protein is CASRREVGNYGYTF. The full variable domain, rest sourced from reference TRBV2 and TRBJ1-2, is EPEVTQTPSHQVTQMGQEVILRCVPISNHLYFYWYRQILGQKVEFLVSFYNNEISEKSEIFDDQFSVERPDGSNFTLKIRSTKLEDSAMYFCASRREVGNYGYTFGSGTRLTVV.

This clone was detected many times. This chain joins TRBV9 and TRBJ1-1; D uncertain. CDR1 is SGDLS, CDR2 YYNGEE, per germline. The CDR3 is 13 amino acids. Trimming shortened V by 0 bases and J by 5 bases, and 8 bases separated the two germline ends. The CDR3 here is CASSVGDRTEAFF. DNA of the CDR3: TGTGCCAGCAGCGTAGGTGATCGGACTGAAGCTTTCTTT.

The rearrangement joins TRBV27 to TRBJ1-2; TRBD1 matches 11 bases. The CDR3 has 14 residues. CDR1 is MNHEY and CDR2 is SMNVEV in the germline V gene (reference sequence). J gave up 8 bases and V 4 bases, and 6 bases lay outside the gene matches. CDR3 nucleotides: TGTGCCAGCAGTTGGGGACAGGGGGAAGGAGGCTACACCTTC. Encoded protein: CASSWGQGEGGYTF.

The chain combines TRBV12-5 with TRBJ2-1; 10 bases map to TRBD2. From germline, CDR1 is LGHNT and CDR2 FRNRAP. The ends lost 7 bases at V and 7 bases at J; junction bases unmatched: 19. This CDR3 spans 18 amino acids. This CDR3 reads CASALEEGLAGVINEQFF. CDR3 coding DNA: TGTGCTAGTGCTCTGGAGGAGGGGCTAGCGGGGGTCATAAATGAGCAGTTCTTC.

This chain uses TRBV4-3 with TRBJ1-4; D unresolved. The CDR3 is made up of 17 amino acids. V lost 0 bases to trimming and J lost 1 base, with 12 bases between them. Per the germline V gene, CDR1 is LGHNA and CDR2 is YSLEER. The CDR3 sequence is CASSQDRTVRTNEKLFF. CDR3 sequence (DNA): TGCGCCAGCAGCCAAGACAGAACCGTCCGAACTAATGAAAAACTGTTTTTT.

The chain recombines TRBV4-1 with TRBJ2-7, with D possibly TRBD1 on 5 matching bases. This CDR3 is built from 16 residues. CDR1 MGHRA and CDR2 YSYEKL come from the germline V gene. Trimming stripped 0 bases from V and 2 bases from J, with 14 bases between. CDR3 sequence: CASSQESRQTTYEQYF. The CDR3 nucleotides read TGCGCCAGCAGCCAAGAAAGCCGACAGACCACCTACGAGCAGTACTTC.

The chain recombines TRBV2 with TRBJ1-5; no reliable D call. The CDR3 runs 14 residues. Trimming pared 7 bases from V and 0 bases from J, leaving 10 bases between. Per germline, CDR1 SNHLY and CDR2 FYNNEI. The CDR3 loop reads CASKRSYSNQPQHF. The CDR3, as DNA: TGTGCCAGCAAACGGTCGTATAGCAATCAGCCCCAGCATTTT.

The chain recombines TRBV7-8 with TRBJ2-7; possibly TRBD1 for D (5 bases). This CDR3 has 13 residues. CDR1 SGHVS and CDR2 FQNEAQ come from the germline V gene. Trimming shortened V by 2 bases and J by 5 bases, and 10 bases separated the two germline ends. The CDR3 spells CASSLPRVHEQYF. DNA of the CDR3: TGTGCCAGCAGCTTACCCAGGGTCCACGAGCAGTACTTC.

The chain uses TRBV6-1 and TRBJ1-1, with 7 positions matching TRBD1. Germline CDR1 MNHNS, CDR2 SASEGT. CDR3 length equals 14 residues. V was clipped by 8 bases and J by 4 bases; unmatched bases: 10. In DNA, the CDR3 is TGTGCCAGCGATTTCCAGGGGGATGGCACTGAAGCTTTCTTT. This gives the protein CASDFQGDGTEAFF.

The V call is TRBV11-1, the J call TRBJ2-1; maybe TRBD2 (6 bases). Trimming left V 5 bases short and J 6 bases short, with 17 bases between. Germline loops: CDR1 SGHAT, CDR2 FQDESV (reference sequence). This CDR3 contains 15 residues. CDR3 in amino acids: CASSHAGTPINEQFF. The CDR3 DNA reads TGTGCCAGCAGCCACGCCGGGACTCCCATCAATGAGCAGTTCTTC.

This clone was picked up a small number of times. The chain employs TRBV5-4 and TRBJ2-7; 11 bases are shared with TRBD2. Germline-derived CDR1 and CDR2 are SGHNT and YYREEE (reference sequence). This CDR3 is built from 15 residues. V shed 0 bases, J shed 7 bases, and the junction held 6 bases outside the gene matches. This CDR3 is CASSLVTSGMGEQYF. CDR3 sequence (DNA): TGTGCCAGCAGCTTGGTGACTAGCGGGATGGGAGAGCAGTACTTC.

This clone showed up just a few times. The chain employs TRBV5-4 and TRBJ2-7; 9 bases align to TRBD2. With V trimmed by 0 bases and J by 6 bases, 4 bases remained unmatched. This CDR3 is built from 14 residues. Germline V gene data show CDR1 as SGHNT and CDR2 as YYREEE (reference sequence). The CDR3: CASSLGLAGREQYF. CDR3 nucleotides: TGTGCCAGCAGCTTGGGCCTAGCGGGGCGCGAGCAGTACTTC.

The chain recombines TRBV7-2 with TRBJ2-3; 8 nucleotides match TRBD2. The CDR3 has 18 residues. With 2 bases clipped from V and 4 bases from J, the junction kept 14 bases outside the gene matches. Germline values: CDR1 SGHTA, CDR2 FQGNSA. CDR3 DNA sequence: TGTGCCAGCAGCTTATCGTTAGCGGGGATCCGAGGCGCAGATACGCAGTATTTT. This encodes CASSLSLAGIRGADTQYF.